This T cell receptor (gamma chain) was obtained from a study of γδ T cells in repeated Plasmodium falciparum infection. About the study: Sampling occurred at baseline, pre-infection for selected infections, and 21 days post-infection.

This clone appeared many times. It is likely a read error: a sequence one base away is far more abundant. The sample holds other DNA sequences that translate to the same CDR3. Each sorted gammadelta sample had TRG and TRD chains sequenced. TCRdb re-called the multiplex PCR reads via CATT. The repertoire holds approximately 26,000 gamma-chain clones, over 2.5% seen once, with about 30% in the top ten. Sequencing used gamma-delta T cells from blood. This receptor was identified in a pool of human donors (malaria-infected and uninfected, not separated).

Here the CDR3 DNA reads TGTGCCTTGTGGGGTGTGGAGTTGGGCAAAAAGATCAAGGTATTT. It specifies CALWGVELGKKIKVF. The chain couples TRGV9 to TRGJP. This CDR3 contains 15 residues. Per germline, CDR1 GITISATS and CDR2 ISYDGTV (reference sequence).